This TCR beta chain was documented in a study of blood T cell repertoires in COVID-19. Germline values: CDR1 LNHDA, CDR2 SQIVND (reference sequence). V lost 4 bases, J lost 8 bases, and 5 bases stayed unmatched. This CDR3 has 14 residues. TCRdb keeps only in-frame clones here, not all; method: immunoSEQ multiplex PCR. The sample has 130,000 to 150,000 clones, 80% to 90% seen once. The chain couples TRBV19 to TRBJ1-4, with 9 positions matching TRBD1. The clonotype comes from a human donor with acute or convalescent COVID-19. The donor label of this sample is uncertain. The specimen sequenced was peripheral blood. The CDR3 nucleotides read TGTGCCAGTAGTACGACAGGGGGATGGGAAAAACTGTTTTTT. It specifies CASSTTGGWEKLFF.